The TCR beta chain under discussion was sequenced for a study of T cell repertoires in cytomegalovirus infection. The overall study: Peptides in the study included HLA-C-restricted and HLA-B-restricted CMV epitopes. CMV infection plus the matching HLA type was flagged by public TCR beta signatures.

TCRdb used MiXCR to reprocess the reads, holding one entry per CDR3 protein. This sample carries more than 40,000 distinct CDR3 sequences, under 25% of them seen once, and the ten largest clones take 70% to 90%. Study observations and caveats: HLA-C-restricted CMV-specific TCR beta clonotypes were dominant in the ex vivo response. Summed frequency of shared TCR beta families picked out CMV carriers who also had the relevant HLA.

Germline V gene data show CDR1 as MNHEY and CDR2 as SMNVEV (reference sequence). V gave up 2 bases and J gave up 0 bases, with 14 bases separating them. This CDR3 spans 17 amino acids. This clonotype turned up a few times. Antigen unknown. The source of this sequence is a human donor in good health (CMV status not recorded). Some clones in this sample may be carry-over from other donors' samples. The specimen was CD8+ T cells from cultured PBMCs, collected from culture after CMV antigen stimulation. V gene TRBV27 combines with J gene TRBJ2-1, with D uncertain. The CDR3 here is CASSLIWSYYSYNEQFF. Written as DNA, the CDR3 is TGTGCCAGCAGTTTAATCTGGTCTTACTACTCCTACAATGAGCAGTTCTTC.